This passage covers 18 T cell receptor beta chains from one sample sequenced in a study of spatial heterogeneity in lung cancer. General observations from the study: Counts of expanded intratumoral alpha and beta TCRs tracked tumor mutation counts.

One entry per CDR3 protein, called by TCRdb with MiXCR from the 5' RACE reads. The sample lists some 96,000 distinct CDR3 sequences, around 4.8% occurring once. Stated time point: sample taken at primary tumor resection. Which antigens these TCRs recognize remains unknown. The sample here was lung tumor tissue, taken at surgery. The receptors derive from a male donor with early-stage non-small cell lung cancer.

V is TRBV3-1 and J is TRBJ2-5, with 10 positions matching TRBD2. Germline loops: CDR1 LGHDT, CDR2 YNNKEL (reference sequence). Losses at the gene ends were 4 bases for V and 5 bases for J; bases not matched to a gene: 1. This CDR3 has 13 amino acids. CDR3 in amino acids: CASSPSGSETQYF. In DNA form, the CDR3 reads TGTGCCAGCAGCCCTAGCGGGAGTGAGACCCAGTACTTC.

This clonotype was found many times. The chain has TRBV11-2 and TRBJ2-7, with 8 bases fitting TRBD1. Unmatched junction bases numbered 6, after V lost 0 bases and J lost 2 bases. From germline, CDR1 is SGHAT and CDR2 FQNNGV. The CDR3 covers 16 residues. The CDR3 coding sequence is TGTGCCAGCAGCTTAGATCCGGGACAGGCAACCTACGAGCAGTACTTC. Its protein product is CASSLDPGQATYEQYF.

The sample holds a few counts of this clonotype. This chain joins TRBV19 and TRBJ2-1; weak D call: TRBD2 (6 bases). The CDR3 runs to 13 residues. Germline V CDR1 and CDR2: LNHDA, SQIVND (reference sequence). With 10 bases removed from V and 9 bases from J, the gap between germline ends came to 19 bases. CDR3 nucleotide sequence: TGTGCCACCACTCTTTTTACCGGGGGTGAGCAGTTCTTC. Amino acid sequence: CATTLFTGGEQFF.

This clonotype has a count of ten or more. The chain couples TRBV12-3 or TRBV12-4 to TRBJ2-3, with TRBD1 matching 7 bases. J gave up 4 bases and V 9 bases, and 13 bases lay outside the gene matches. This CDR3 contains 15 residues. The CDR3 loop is CASWDSGSLPDTQYF. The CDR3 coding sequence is TGTGCCAGTTGGGACAGTGGAAGTTTGCCAGATACGCAGTATTTT.

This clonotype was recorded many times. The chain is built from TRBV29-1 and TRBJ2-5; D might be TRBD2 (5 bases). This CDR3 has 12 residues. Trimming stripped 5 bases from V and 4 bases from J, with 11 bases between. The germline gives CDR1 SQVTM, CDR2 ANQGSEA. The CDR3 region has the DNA TGCAGCGTTAATGGAGGTTCAGAGACCCAGTACTTC. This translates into CSVNGGSETQYF. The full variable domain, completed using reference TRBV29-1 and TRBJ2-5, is SAVISQKPSRDICQRGTSLTIQCQVDSQVTMMFWYRQQPGQSLTLIATANQGSEATYESGFVIDKFPISRPNLTFSTLTVSNMSPEDSSIYLCSVNGGSETQYFGPGTRLLVL.

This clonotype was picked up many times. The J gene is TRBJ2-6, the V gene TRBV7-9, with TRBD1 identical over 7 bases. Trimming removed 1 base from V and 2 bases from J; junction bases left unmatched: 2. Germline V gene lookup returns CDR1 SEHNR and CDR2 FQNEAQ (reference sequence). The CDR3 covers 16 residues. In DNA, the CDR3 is TGTGCCAGCAGCTTAGGTGACAGGGCTGGGGCCAACGTCCTGACTTTC. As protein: CASSLGDRAGANVLTF.

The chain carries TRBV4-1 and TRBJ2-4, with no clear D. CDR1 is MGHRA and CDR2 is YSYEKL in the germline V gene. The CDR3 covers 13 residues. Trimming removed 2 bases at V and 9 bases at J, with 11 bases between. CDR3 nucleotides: TGCGCCAGCAGCCAAAGACTCACCAGCATTCAGTACTTC. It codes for CASSQRLTSIQYF.

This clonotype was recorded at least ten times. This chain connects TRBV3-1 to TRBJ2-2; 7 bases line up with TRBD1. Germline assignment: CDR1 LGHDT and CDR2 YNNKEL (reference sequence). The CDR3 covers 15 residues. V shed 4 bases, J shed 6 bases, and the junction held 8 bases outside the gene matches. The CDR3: CASSRRQGRAGELFF. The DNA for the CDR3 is TGTGCCAGCAGCCGTCGACAGGGACGCGCCGGGGAGCTGTTTTTT. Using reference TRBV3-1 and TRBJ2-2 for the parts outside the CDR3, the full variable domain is DTAVSQTPKYLVTQMGNDKSIKCEQNLGHDTMYWYKQDSKKFLKIMFSYNNKELIINETVPNRFSPKSPDKAHLNLHINSLELGDSAVYFCASSRRQGRAGELFFGEGSRLTVL.

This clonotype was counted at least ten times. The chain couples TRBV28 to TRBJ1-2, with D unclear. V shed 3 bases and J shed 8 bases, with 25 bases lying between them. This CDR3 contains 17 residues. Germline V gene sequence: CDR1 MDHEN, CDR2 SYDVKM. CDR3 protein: CASSFFIWGRSLRGYTF. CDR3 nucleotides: TGTGCCAGCAGTTTTTTTATTTGGGGTCGCTCTTTACGGGGCTACACCTTC.

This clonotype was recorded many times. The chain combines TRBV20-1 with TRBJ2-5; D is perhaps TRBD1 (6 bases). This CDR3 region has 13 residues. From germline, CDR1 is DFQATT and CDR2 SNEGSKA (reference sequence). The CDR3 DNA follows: TGCAGCAAACAGGGCGAGGGCCAAGAGACCCAGTACTTC. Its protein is CSKQGEGQETQYF.

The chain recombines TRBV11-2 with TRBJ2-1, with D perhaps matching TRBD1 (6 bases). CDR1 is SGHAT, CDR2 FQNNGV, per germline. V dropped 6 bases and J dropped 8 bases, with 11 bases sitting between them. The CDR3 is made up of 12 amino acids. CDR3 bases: TGTGCCAGCAGTCGCGCAGGGGATGAGCAGTTCTTC. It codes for CASSRAGDEQFF. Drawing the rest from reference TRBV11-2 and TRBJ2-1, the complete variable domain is EAGVAQSPRYKIIEKRQSVAFWCNPISGHATLYWYQQILGQGPKLLIQFQNNGVVDDSQLPKDRFSAERLKGVDSTLKIQPAKLEDSAVYLCASSRAGDEQFFGPGTRLTVL.

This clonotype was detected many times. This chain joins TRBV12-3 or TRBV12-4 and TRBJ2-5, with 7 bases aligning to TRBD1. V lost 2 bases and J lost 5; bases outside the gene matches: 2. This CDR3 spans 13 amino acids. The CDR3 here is CASSLRGQETQYF. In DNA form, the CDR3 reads TGTGCCAGCAGTTTAAGGGGGCAGGAGACCCAGTACTTC.

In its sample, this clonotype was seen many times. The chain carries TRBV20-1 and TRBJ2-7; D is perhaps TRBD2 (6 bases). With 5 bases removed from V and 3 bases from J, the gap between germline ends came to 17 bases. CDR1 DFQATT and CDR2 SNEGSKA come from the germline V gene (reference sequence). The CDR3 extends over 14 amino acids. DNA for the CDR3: TGCAGTGCTGAATCTGGGACTTGGGGCTACGAGCAGTACTTC. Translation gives CSAESGTWGYEQYF.

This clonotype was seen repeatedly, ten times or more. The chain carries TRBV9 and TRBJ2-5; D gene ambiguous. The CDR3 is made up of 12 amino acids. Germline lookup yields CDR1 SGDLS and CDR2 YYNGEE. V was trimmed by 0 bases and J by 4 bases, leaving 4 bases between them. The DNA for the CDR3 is TGTGCCAGCAGCGTAGAAGGAGAGACCCAGTACTTC. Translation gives CASSVEGETQYF. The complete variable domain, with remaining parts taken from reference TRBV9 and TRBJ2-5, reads DSGVTQTPKHLITATGQRVTLRCSPRSGDLSVYWYQQSLDQGLQFLIQYYNGEERAKGNILERFSAQQFPDLHSELNLSSLELGDSALYFCASSVEGETQYFGPGTRLLVL.

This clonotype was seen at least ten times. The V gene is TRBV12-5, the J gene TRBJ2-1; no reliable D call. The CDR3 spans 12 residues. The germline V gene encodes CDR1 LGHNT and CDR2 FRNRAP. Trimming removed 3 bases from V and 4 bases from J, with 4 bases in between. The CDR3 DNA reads TGTGCTAGTGGTTTCTATTACAATGAGCAGTTCTTC. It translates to CASGFYYNEQFF.

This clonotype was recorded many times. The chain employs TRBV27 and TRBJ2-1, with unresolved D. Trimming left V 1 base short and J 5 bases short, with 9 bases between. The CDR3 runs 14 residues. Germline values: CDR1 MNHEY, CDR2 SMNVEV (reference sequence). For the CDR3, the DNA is TGTGCCAGCAGTTTATTATCGGTCGACAATGAGCAGTTCTTC. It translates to CASSLLSVDNEQFF.

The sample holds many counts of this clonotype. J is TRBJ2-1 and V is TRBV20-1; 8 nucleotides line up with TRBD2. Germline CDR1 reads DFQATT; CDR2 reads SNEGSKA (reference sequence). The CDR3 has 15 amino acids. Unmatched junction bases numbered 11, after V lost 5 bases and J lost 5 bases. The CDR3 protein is CSAGPLAGTHNEQFF. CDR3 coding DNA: TGCAGTGCTGGGCCGCTAGCGGGTACTCACAATGAGCAGTTCTTC.

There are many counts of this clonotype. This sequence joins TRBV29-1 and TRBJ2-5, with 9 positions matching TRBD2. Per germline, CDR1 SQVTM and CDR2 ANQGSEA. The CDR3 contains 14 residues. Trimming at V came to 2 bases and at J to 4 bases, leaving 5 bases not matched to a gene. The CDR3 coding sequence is TGCAGCGTTGAATTAGCGGGAGAGGGAGAGACCCAGTACTTC. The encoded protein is CSVELAGEGETQYF.